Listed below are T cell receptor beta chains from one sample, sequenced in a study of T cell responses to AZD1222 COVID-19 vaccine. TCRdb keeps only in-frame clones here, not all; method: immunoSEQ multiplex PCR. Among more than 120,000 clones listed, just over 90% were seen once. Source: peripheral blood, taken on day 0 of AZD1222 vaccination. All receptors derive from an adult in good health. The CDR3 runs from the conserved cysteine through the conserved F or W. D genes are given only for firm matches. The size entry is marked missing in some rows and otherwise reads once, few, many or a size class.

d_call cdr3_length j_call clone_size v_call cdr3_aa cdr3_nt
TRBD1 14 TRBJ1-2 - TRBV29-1 CSVTAQGFRYGYTF TGCAGCGTCACCGCACAGGGGTTTCGCTATGGCTACACCTTC
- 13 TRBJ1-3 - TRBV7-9 CASRLRMGNTIYF TGTGCCAGCAGACTACGCATGGGAAACACCATATATTTT
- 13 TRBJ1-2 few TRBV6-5 CASRIDRGSGYTF TGTGCCAGCAGGATAGACAGAGGGTCTGGCTACACCTTC
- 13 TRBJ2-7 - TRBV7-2 CASSLGHLYEQYF TGTGCCAGCAGCTTGGGACACCTCTACGAGCAGTACTTC
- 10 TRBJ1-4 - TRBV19 CASSREKLFF TGTGCCAGTAGTAGGGAAAAACTGTTTTTT
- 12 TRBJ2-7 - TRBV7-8 CASSPSPYEQYF TGTGCCAGCAGCCCCAGTCCCTACGAGCAGTACTTC
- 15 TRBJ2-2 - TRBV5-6 CASSFVPGNTGELFF TGTGCCAGCAGTTTTGTCCCAGGGAACACCGGGGAGCTGTTTTTT
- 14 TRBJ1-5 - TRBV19 CASSIVRNNQPQHF TGTGCCAGTAGTATAGTCCGGAACAATCAGCCCCAGCATTTT
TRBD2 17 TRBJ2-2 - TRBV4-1 CASSQGLAGVWTGELFF TGCGCCAGCAGCCAAGGACTAGCGGGAGTGTGGACCGGGGAGCTGTTTTTT
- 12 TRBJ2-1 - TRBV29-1 CSVVSSYNEQFF TGCAGCGTTGTAAGCTCCTACAATGAGCAGTTCTTC
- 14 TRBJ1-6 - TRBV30 CAWTRSSYNSPLHF TGTGCCTGGACGAGGAGCTCCTATAATTCACCCCTCCACTTT
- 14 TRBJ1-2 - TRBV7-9 CASSLSVAYGGYTF TGTGCCAGCAGCTTATCTGTGGCCTACGGTGGCTACACCTTC
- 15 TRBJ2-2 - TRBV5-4 CASSLGTGNTGELFF TGTGCCAGCAGCTTAGGTACAGGGAACACCGGGGAGCTGTTTTTT
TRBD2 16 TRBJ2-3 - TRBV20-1 CSASLSPSGGTDTQYF TGCAGTGCTAGTTTATCGCCTAGCGGTGGAACAGATACGCAGTATTTT
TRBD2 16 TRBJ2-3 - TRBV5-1 CASSLTSGASTDTQYF TGCGCCAGCAGCTTGACTAGCGGGGCGAGCACAGATACGCAGTATTTT
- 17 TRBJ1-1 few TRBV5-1 CASSLRSGVQVLTEAFF TGCGCCAGCAGCTTGAGGTCGGGGGTTCAAGTGCTCACTGAAGCTTTCTTT
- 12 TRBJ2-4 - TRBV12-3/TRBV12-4 CASSFSGNIQYF TGTGCCAGCAGTTTCTCGGGTAACATTCAGTACTTC
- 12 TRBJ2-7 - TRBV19 CASSRSPHEQYF TGTGCCAGTAGTAGGTCACCCCACGAGCAGTACTTC
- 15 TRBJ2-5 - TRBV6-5 CASRRNGVSPQTQYF TGTGCCAGCAGGAGAAACGGGGTTTCCCCTCAGACCCAGTACTTC
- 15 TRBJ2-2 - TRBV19 CASSINAPTGGELFF TGTGCCAGTAGTATAAACGCCCCGACGGGCGGGGAGCTGTTTTTT
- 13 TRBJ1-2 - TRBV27 CASSLSGDYGYTF TGTGCCAGCAGTTTAAGTGGAGACTATGGCTACACCTTC
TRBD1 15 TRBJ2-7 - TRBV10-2 CASSDLGQGTYEQYF TGCGCCAGCAGTGACTTAGGACAGGGAACCTACGAGCAGTACTTC
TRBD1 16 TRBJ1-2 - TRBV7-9 CASSYPQDRGNYGYTF TGTGCCAGCAGCTACCCCCAGGACAGGGGCAACTATGGCTACACCTTC
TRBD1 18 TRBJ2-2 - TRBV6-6 CASSRTGTGVPRTGELFF TGTGCCAGCAGTCGTACCGGGACAGGGGTTCCACGCACCGGGGAGCTGTTTTTT
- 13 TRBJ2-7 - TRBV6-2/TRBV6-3 CASSYLGSYEQYF TGTGCCAGCAGTTACCTAGGGAGCTACGAGCAGTACTTC
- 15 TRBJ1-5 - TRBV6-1 CASSEAQWGYQPQHF TGTGCCAGCAGTGAAGCGCAATGGGGGTATCAGCCCCAGCATTTT
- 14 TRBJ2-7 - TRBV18 CASSATGGGYEQYF TGTGCCAGCTCCGCGACAGGCGGGGGATACGAGCAGTACTTC
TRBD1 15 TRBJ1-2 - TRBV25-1 CASSAQGNLLYGYTF TGTGCCAGCAGTGCACAGGGGAATCTCCTCTATGGCTACACCTTC
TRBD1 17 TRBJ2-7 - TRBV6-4 CASSDPGGQGVSYEQYF TGTGCCAGCAGTGACCCGGGAGGACAGGGGGTCTCCTACGAGCAGTACTTC
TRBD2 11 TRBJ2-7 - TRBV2 CVPAGVYEQYF TGTGTGCCAGCGGGAGTCTACGAGCAGTACTTC
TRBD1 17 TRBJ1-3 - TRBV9 CASSVGGQGLSGNTIYF TGTGCCAGCAGCGTAGGAGGACAGGGGCTCTCTGGAAACACCATATATTTT
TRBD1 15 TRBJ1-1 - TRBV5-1 CASSPRTGGYTEAFF TGCGCCAGCAGCCCCCGGACAGGCGGATACACTGAAGCTTTCTTT
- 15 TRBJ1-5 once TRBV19 CATAELSGPNQPQHF TGTGCCACGGCCGAGCTGTCCGGGCCGAATCAGCCCCAGCATTTT
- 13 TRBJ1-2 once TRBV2 CASITSTHYGYTF TGTGCCAGCATTACATCCACTCACTATGGCTACACCTTC
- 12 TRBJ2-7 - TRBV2 CASRGDFYEQYF TGTGCCAGCAGAGGGGACTTCTACGAGCAGTACTTC
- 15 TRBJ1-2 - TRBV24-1 CATSDLLQMNYGYTF TGTGCCACCAGTGATTTGTTACAGATGAACTATGGCTACACCTTC
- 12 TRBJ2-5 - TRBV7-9 CASGKPGETQYF TGTGCCAGCGGCAAGCCGGGGGAGACCCAGTACTTC
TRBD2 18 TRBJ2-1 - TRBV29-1 CSVEVITPTSGSWNEQFF TGCAGCGTTGAAGTCATTACGCCGACTAGCGGGAGCTGGAATGAGCAGTTCTTC
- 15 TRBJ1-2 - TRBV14 CASSQGAGLAYGYTF TGTGCCAGCAGCCAAGGGGCAGGCCTCGCCTATGGCTACACCTTC
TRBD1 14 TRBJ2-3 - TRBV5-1 CASSWTGDTDTQYF TGCGCCAGCAGCTGGACAGGGGATACAGATACGCAGTATTTT
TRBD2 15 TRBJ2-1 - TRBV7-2 CASRAGLGGYNEQFF TGTGCCAGCAGGGCGGGACTAGGGGGTTACAATGAGCAGTTCTTC
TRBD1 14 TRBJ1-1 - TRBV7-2 CASSLRTGRAEAFF TGTGCCAGCAGCTTAAGGACAGGGAGGGCTGAAGCTTTCTTT
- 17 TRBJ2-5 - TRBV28 CASSQIQQGWGQETQYF TGTGCCAGCAGTCAAATCCAACAGGGTTGGGGACAAGAGACCCAGTACTTC
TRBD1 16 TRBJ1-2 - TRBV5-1 CASSLIPGQAPYGYTF TGCGCCAGCAGCTTAATACCGGGACAGGCACCTTATGGCTACACCTTC
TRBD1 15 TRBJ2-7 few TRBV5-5 CASSLGTGASYEQYF TGTGCCAGCAGCTTGGGGACAGGGGCCTCCTACGAGCAGTACTTC
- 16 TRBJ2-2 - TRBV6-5 CASSYDTAGNTGELFF TGTGCCAGCAGTTACGATACAGCGGGGAACACCGGGGAGCTGTTTTTT